Listed below are T cell receptor beta chains from one sample, sequenced in a study of CD8 T cells in ankylosing spondylitis. TCRdb redid the calling of the 5' RACE reads with MiXCR, one entry per CDR3 protein. The table shows a few hundred thousand distinct CDR3 sequences, with 6% to 8% occurring only once. What was sequenced was blood, either unsorted or a sorted T cell fraction (not recorded which). The receptor source for this set is a male donor with ankylosing spondylitis. Each CDR3 is given with its conserved first and last residue. D genes are given only for firm matches. Clone size, where shown, is once, few, many, or a class for clones that have expanded.

TRBJ2-1 TRBD2 TRBV2 many TGTGCCAGCATCCGGACTAGCGGGGATTTCAACAATGAGCAGTTCTTC CASIRTSGDFNNEQFF
TRBJ2-7 NA TRBV6-5 NA TGTGCCAGCAGTTACTCCGCAGACCTAAGGACCTACGAGCAGTACTTC CASSYSADLRTYEQYF
TRBJ2-3 TRBD2 TRBV11-1 many TGTGCCAGCAGCTTAGCGGTAGGAGCGGGGGCCTCCATGGATACGCAGTATTTT CASSLAVGAGASMDTQYF
TRBJ2-5 NA TRBV29-1 many TGCAGCGTTGAAGATGGATACTCGCGGTACTTC CSVEDGYSRYF
TRBJ1-2 NA TRBV4-3 many TGCGCCAGCAGCCAAGGTCGGGGAGCCGGCTACACCTTC CASSQGRGAGYTF
TRBJ1-2 NA TRBV20-1 NA TGCAGTGCTAGAGAATACAGGAAAAACTATGGCTACACCTTC CSAREYRKNYGYTF
TRBJ1-5 NA TRBV7-8 many TGTGCCAGCAGCCATAAGGGGAGTGGCAATCAGCCCCAGCATTTT CASSHKGSGNQPQHF
TRBJ2-3 TRBD1 TRBV2 many TGTGCCGCACGGACAGGGTTTGAAGATACGCAGTATTTT CAARTGFEDTQYF
TRBJ2-1 NA TRBV27 many TGTGCCAGCAGTCACGGAGGGGGGGCTGAGCAGTTCTTC CASSHGGGAEQFF
TRBJ2-7 NA TRBV5-1 many TGCGCCAGCAGCTTGCGAGGCCTTACCTACGAGCAGTACTTC CASSLRGLTYEQYF
TRBJ2-7 NA TRBV7-9 few TGTGCCAGCACCCACAGGCCCACCCACGAGCAGTACTTC CASTHRPTHEQYF
TRBJ2-3 TRBD2 TRBV27 few TGTGCCAGCAGTCCCGGGACTAGCTTATCAGATACGCAGTATTTT CASSPGTSLSDTQYF
TRBJ2-5 NA TRBV6-5 NA TGTGCCAGCACAGACGGCATGGAGACCCAGTACTTC CASTDGMETQYF
TRBJ2-3 TRBD2 TRBV20-1 NA TGCAGTGACGCACCTAGCGGGAATGGCGCAGATACGCAGTATTTT CSDAPSGNGADTQYF
TRBJ1-5 TRBD1 TRBV7-9 many TGTGCCAGCAGCCATGGGACAGCCGACAATCAGCCCCAGCATTTT CASSHGTADNQPQHF
TRBJ1-1 TRBD1 TRBV4-3 many TGCGCCAGCAGCCAAGTTTGGGGTGGACAGGTAGAAGCTTTCTTT CASSQVWGGQVEAFF
TRBJ2-1 NA TRBV4-3 many TGCGCCAGCAGCCAAGATTGGGGAGAGGGGTACAATGAGCAGTTCTTC CASSQDWGEGYNEQFF
TRBJ1-5 NA TRBV5-6 many TGTGCCAGCAGCTTGGGACACCGCAGTCAGCCCCAGCATTTT CASSLGHRSQPQHF
TRBJ2-2 NA TRBV10-3 few TGTGCCATCGGGGCGGCGAACACCGGGGAGCTGTTTTTT CAIGAANTGELFF
TRBJ2-7 NA TRBV29-1 many TGCAGCGTTGAGGGACCCTACGAGCAGTACTTC CSVEGPYEQYF
TRBJ1-2 TRBD1 TRBV7-2 few TGTGCCAGCAGCTCGGACAGGGGAGTCAGCTATGGCTACACCTTC CASSSDRGVSYGYTF
TRBJ2-1 TRBD2 TRBV7-2 few TGTGCCAGCAGCTTTGGCGGGGGGCCAAGTGAGCAGTTCTTC CASSFGGGPSEQFF
TRBJ2-4 TRBD2 TRBV20-1 NA TGCAGTGCGATACAAGCGGGAGAATTCAAAAACATTCAGTACTTC CSAIQAGEFKNIQYF
TRBJ2-5 TRBD2 TRBV19 many TGTGCCAGTAGTACCCCAGTTCCCCCGAAACCTTTTGGACTAGCGGGGACCGGAGAGACCCAGTACTTC CASSTPVPPKPFGLAGTGETQYF
TRBJ2-7 NA TRBV4-1 many TGCGCCAGCAGCCAAGATAAGCAGCCGCAAGGGTCCTACGAGCAGTACTTC CASSQDKQPQGSYEQYF
TRBJ2-1 NA TRBV4-3 many TGCGCCAGCAGCCAAGATCCCCAGGTTACGTCCTACAATGAGCAGTTCTTC CASSQDPQVTSYNEQFF
TRBJ2-7 NA TRBV5-1 many TGCGCCAGCAGCTTGGAGGGGGGTCTCCACGAGCAGTACTTC CASSLEGGLHEQYF
TRBJ1-2 NA TRBV19 few TGTGCCAGTAGCAGCCGGGACACCGAATTCTATGGCTACACCTTC CASSSRDTEFYGYTF
TRBJ1-1 NA TRBV6-2/TRBV6-3 few TGTGCCAGCAGTTTTCCTCAGATTACACCCCTGGGGGCTCGGACTGAAGCTTTCTTT CASSFPQITPLGARTEAFF
TRBJ2-4 NA TRBV2 many TGTGCCAGCAGTCCCGTTGGGAGAAGGTCCAAAAACATTCAGTACTTC CASSPVGRRSKNIQYF
TRBJ2-1 NA TRBV14 NA TGTGCCAGCAGCTCCCGCGCCTCGCATGAGCAGTTCTTC CASSSRASHEQFF
TRBJ2-6 NA TRBV27 few TGTGCCAGCGGGCGACTACAGGCGTTGGGGGCCAACGTCCTGACTTTC CASGRLQALGANVLTF
TRBJ2-5 NA TRBV12-3/TRBV12-4 many TGTGCCAGCAGTTTACTTGCAGGGGCGTACCAAGAGACCCAGTACTTC CASSLLAGAYQETQYF
TRBJ2-1 TRBD1 TRBV11-2 NA TGTGCCAGCAGCAGTCGGACAGGGAGGACTTTTAATGAGCAGTTCTTC CASSSRTGRTFNEQFF
TRBJ2-1 NA TRBV20-1 NA TGCAGTGCTAGAGCGGGGTATGGCAATGAGCAGTTCTTC CSARAGYGNEQFF
TRBJ2-1 TRBD2 TRBV7-3 NA TGTGCCAGCAGCTTACTCGGGCGGGGGTCCGACAATGAGCAGTTCTTC CASSLLGRGSDNEQFF
TRBJ2-3 TRBD2 TRBV20-1 few TGCAGTGCTAGCCCCGGGACTAGAGGGGGTACGCAGTATTTT CSASPGTRGGTQYF
TRBJ1-3 NA TRBV9 many TGTGCCAGCAGCGTAGCAGGCGCCTCTGGAAACACCATATATTTT CASSVAGASGNTIYF
TRBJ2-6 TRBD1 TRBV29-1 many TGCAGCGTCGTGACAGGGGTAACGGCCAACGTCCTGACTTTC CSVVTGVTANVLTF
TRBJ2-5 NA TRBV4-1 many TGCGCCAGCAGCTCCAGCCTTGAGGAGACCCAGTACTTC CASSSSLEETQYF
TRBJ2-7 TRBD2 TRBV7-2 NA TGTGCCAGCAGCTTAGCACCTAGCGGGGGGGCCTACGAGCAGTACTTC CASSLAPSGGAYEQYF
TRBJ2-3 TRBD1 TRBV7-9 many TGTGCCAGCAGCCTCGACAGGGCACTCACAGATACGCAGTATTTT CASSLDRALTDTQYF
TRBJ2-6 NA TRBV7-8 NA TGTGCCAGCAGCTTGGACACAGGGTTTGGGGCCAACGTCCTGACTTTC CASSLDTGFGANVLTF
TRBJ1-2 NA TRBV5-1 many TGCGCCAGCAGCTTGTCTAGCTCTGGGGGGCCTGGCGGCTACACCTTC CASSLSSSGGPGGYTF
TRBJ1-4 NA TRBV4-3 many TGCGCCAGCAGCCAAGCCAACAGAGATGAGGCTCGGAAACTGTTTTTT CASSQANRDEARKLFF
TRBJ2-3 NA TRBV7-6 many TGTGCCAGCAGCTTAGCGAACGGGGGCGCAGACACAGATACGCAGTATTTT CASSLANGGADTDTQYF
TRBJ2-5 NA TRBV5-1 many TGCGCCAGCACAAACCACGGGCAAGAGACCCAGTACTTC CASTNHGQETQYF
TRBJ2-7 NA TRBV7-6 many TGTGCCAGCAGCTTAGCGGCCGACAGGACCTCCTACGAGCAGTACTTC CASSLAADRTSYEQYF
TRBJ2-2 TRBD2 TRBV7-2 many TGTGCCAGCAGCTTACTAGCGGGAGTCGACACCGGGGAGCTGTTTTTT CASSLLAGVDTGELFF
TRBJ1-1 NA TRBV7-6 many TGTGCCAGCAGCTTAGGCCATTCTGGCGAAGCTTTCTTT CASSLGHSGEAFF
TRBJ2-1 NA TRBV6-5 many TGTGCCAGCAGTTACTCGAACCACAATGAGCAGTTCTTC CASSYSNHNEQFF
TRBJ1-6 NA TRBV6-2/TRBV6-3 many TGTGCCAGCAGTTTCCGGGCCGCTAATTCACCCCTCCACTTT CASSFRAANSPLHF
TRBJ2-2 NA TRBV20-1 many TGCAGTGCTAGACCCGGACAGAGCAACACCGGGGAGCTGTTTTTT CSARPGQSNTGELFF
TRBJ2-7 NA TRBV6-5 many TGTGCCAGCAGTTCTACACGGCGGAACGAGCAGTACTTC CASSSTRRNEQYF
TRBJ2-2 TRBD2 TRBV10-1 NA TGCGCCAGCAGTGAGTCCCTCATTGCGGGAGGGCCCGGGGAGCTGTTTTTT CASSESLIAGGPGELFF
TRBJ2-2 NA TRBV4-3 many TGCGCCAGCAGCCAAGAACTTATGCAGGGAGTCGACGGGGACACCGGGGAGCTGTTTTTT CASSQELMQGVDGDTGELFF
TRBJ2-7 TRBD1 TRBV4-3 few TGCGCCAGCAGCCAGGTGGTCGGGACAGGGGGCCACGAGCAGTACTTC CASSQVVGTGGHEQYF
TRBJ2-1 TRBD2 TRBV30 many TGTGCCTGGGGACTAGCGGGGGGTTACAATGAGCAGTTCTTC CAWGLAGGYNEQFF
TRBJ2-2 NA TRBV15 NA TGTGCCACCAGCAGAGGGCCTTCGGCCGGGGAGCTGTTTTTT CATSRGPSAGELFF
TRBJ2-5 TRBD1 TRBV5-4 many TGTGCCAGCAGCCTCCTGGGACAGCACCAAGAGACCCAGTACTTC CASSLLGQHQETQYF